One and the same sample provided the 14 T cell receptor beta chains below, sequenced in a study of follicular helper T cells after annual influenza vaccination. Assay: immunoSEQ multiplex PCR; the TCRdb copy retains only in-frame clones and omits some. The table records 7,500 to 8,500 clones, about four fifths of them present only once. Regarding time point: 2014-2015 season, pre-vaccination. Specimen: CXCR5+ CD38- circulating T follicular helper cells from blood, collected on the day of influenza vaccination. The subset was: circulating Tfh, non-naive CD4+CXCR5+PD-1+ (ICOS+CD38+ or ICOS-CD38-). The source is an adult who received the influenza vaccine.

CDR3 residues: CASSSPPPGHQPQHF. The CDR3 DNA sequence: TGTGCCAGCAGTTCGCCTCCACCGGGCCATCAGCCCCAGCATTTT. The rearrangement links TRBV28 to TRBJ1-5, with D unclear. Per the germline V gene, CDR1 is MDHEN and CDR2 is SYDVKM. V lost 4 bases and J 5 bases, leaving 15 bases between the germline ends. The CDR3 is 15 amino acids.

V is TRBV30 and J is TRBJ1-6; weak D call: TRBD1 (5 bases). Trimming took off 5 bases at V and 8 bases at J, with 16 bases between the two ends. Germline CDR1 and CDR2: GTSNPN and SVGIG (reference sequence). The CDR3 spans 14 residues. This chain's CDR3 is CAWVAGGSHSPLHF. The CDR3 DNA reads TGTGCCTGGGTTGCGGGGGGTAGCCATTCACCCCTCCACTTT.

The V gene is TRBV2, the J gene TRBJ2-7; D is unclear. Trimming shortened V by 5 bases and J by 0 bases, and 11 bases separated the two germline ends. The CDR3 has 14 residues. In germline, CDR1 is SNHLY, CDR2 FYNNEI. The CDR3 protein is CASSQQPSSYEQYF. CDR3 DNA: TGTGCCAGCAGTCAACAGCCCAGCTCCTACGAGCAGTACTTC. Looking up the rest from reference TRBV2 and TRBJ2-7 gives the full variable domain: EPEVTQTPSHQVTQMGQEVILRCVPISNHLYFYWYRQILGQKVEFLVSFYNNEISEKSEIFDDQFSVERPDGSNFTLKIRSTKLEDSAMYFCASSQQPSSYEQYFGPGTRLTVT.

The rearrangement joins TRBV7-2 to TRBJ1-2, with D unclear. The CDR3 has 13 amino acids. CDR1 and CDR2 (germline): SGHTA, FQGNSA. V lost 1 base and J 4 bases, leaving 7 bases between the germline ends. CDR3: CASSLVLGYGYTF. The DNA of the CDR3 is TGTGCCAGCAGCTTAGTTTTGGGCTATGGCTACACCTTC.

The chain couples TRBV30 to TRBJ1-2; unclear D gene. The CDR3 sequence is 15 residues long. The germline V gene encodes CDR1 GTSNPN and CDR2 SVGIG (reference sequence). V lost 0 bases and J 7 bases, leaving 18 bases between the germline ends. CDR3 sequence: CAWSVRALTMAGYTF. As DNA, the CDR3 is TGTGCCTGGAGTGTACGGGCTCTAACTATGGCTGGCTACACCTTC.

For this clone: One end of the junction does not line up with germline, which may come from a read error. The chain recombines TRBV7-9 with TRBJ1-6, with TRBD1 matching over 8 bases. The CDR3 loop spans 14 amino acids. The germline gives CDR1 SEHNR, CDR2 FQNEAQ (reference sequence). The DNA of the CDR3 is TGTGCCAGCAGCTTGGGACAGGCAAATTCACCCCCCCACTTT. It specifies CASSLGQANSPPHF.

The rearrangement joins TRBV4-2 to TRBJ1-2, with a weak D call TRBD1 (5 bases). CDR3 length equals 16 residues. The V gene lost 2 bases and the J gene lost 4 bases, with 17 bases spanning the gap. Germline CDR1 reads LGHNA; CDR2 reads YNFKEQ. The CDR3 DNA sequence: TGTGCCAGCAGCCAAACTCGGGGGATGGATGGCTATGGCTACACCTTC. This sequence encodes CASSQTRGMDGYGYTF.

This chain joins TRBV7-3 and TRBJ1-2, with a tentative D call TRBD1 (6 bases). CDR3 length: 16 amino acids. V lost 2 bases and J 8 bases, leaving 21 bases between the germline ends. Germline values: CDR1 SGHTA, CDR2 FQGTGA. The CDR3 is CASSLGDTGNIRGYTF. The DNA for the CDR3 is TGTGCCAGCAGCTTAGGAGACACAGGGAATATCAGGGGCTACACCTTC.

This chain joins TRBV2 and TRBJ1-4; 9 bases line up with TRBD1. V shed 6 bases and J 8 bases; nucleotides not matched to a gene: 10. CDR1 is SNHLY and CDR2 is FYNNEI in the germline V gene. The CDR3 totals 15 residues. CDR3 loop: CASRDSGTGREKLFF. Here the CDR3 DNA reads TGTGCCAGCAGAGACTCCGGGACAGGGCGCGAAAAACTGTTTTTT. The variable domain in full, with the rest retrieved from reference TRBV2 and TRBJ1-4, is EPEVTQTPSHQVTQMGQEVILRCVPISNHLYFYWYRQILGQKVEFLVSFYNNEISEKSEIFDDQFSVERPDGSNFTLKIRSTKLEDSAMYFCASRDSGTGREKLFFGSGTQLSVL.

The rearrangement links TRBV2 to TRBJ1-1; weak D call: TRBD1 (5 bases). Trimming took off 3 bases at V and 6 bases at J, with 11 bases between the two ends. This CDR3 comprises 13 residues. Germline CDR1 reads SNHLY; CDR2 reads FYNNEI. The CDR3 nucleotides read TGTGCCAGCAGTGACCTTCGGGACCCTGAAGCTTTCTTT. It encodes CASSDLRDPEAFF.

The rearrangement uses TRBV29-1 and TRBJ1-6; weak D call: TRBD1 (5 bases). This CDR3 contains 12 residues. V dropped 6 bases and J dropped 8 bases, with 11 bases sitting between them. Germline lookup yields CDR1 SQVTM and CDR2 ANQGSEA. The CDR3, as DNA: TGCAGCGTCCGGGACGGGGATTCACCCCTCCACTTT. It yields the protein CSVRDGDSPLHF.

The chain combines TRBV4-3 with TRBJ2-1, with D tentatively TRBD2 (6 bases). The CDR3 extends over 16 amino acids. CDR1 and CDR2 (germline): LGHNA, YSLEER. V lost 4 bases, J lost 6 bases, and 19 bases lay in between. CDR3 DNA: TGCGCCAGCAGCCCTTCGTTCGCGGGGAGCCGCAATGAGCAGTTCTTC. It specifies CASSPSFAGSRNEQFF.

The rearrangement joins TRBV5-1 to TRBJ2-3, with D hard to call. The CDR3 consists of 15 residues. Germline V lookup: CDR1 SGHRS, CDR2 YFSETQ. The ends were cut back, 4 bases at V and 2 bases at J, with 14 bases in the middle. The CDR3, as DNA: TGCGCCAGCAGCCGAGTTGATACCCTCACAGATACGCAGTATTTT. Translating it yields CASSRVDTLTDTQYF.

CDR3 DNA: TGTGCCAGCTCACCACTGGACAGGGAGGGCTACACCTTC. Its translation: CASSPLDREGYTF. This chain links TRBV18 with TRBJ1-2; 8 bases map to TRBD1. This CDR3 contains 13 residues. Germline V gene lookup returns CDR1 KGHSH and CDR2 LQKENI. Losses at the gene ends were 1 base for V and 8 bases for J; bases not matched to a gene: 3. Using reference TRBV18 and TRBJ1-2 for the parts outside the CDR3, the full variable domain is NAGVMQNPRHLVRRRGQEARLRCSPMKGHSHVYWYRQLPEEGLKFMVYLQKENIIDESGMPKERFSAEFPKEGPSILRIQQVVRGDSAAYFCASSPLDREGYTFGSGTRLTVV.